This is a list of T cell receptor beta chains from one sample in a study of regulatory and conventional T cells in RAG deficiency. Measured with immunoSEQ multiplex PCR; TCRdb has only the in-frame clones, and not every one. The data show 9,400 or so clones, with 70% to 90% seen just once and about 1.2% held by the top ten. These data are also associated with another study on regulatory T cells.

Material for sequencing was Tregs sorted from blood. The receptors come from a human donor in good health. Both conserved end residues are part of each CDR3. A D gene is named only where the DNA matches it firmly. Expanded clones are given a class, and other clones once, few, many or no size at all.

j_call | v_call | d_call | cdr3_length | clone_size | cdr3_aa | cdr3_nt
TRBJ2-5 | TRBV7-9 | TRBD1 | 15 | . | CASSTSTGDQETQYF | TGTGCCAGCAGCACCTCGACAGGGGACCAAGAGACCCAGTACTTC
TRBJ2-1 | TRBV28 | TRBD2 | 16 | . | CASSWASGRVYNEQFF | TGTGCCAGCAGTTGGGCTAGCGGGAGAGTCTACAATGAGCAGTTCTTC
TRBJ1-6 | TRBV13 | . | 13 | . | CASRAGSNSPLHF | TGTGCCAGCAGGGCAGGGAGCAATTCACCCCTCCACTTT
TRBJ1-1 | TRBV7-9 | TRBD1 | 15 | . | CASRYTGGRNTEAFF | TGTGCCAGCAGGTATACAGGGGGCCGGAACACTGAAGCTTTCTTT
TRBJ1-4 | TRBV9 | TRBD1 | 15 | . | CASSARQGQNEKLFF | TGTGCCAGCAGCGCGAGACAGGGGCAGAATGAAAAACTGTTTTTT
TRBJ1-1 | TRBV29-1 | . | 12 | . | CSAGLENTEAFF | TGCAGCGCGGGGCTGGAGAACACTGAAGCTTTCTTT
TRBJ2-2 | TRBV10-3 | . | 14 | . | CAISEIPDTGELFF | TGTGCCATCAGTGAGATTCCTGACACCGGGGAGCTGTTTTTT
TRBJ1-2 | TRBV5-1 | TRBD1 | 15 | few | CASSLGTGPRYGYTF | TGCGCCAGCAGCTTGGGGACAGGGCCCCGGTATGGCTACACCTTC
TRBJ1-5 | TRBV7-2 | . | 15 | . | CASSSVTGMDQPQHF | TGTGCCAGCAGCTCCGTCACAGGGATGGATCAGCCCCAGCATTTT
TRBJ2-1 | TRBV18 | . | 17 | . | CASSPSDRLSSYNEQFF | TGTGCCAGCTCACCGTCGGACCGTTTGAGCTCCTACAATGAGCAGTTCTTC
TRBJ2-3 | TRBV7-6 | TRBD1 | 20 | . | CASSLAAGTGMGGMPDTQYF | TGTGCCAGCAGCTTAGCGGCCGGGACAGGGATGGGTGGAATGCCAGATACGCAGTATTTT
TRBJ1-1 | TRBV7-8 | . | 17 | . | CASSSGSSTAFVTEAFF | TGTGCCAGCAGCTCGGGCTCCTCGACCGCTTTTGTGACTGAAGCTTTCTTT
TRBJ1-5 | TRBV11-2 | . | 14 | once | CASSQGLTEQPQHF | TGTGCCAGCAGCCAAGGACTGACGGAACAGCCCCAGCATTTT
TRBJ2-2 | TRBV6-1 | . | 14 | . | CAARRGPNTGELFF | TGTGCCGCAAGAAGAGGGCCAAACACCGGGGAGCTGTTTTTT
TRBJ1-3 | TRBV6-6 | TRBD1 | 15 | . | CASSLQGASGNTIYF | TGTGCCAGCAGTCTTCAGGGGGCTTCAGGAAACACCATATATTTT
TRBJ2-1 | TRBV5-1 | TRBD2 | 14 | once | CASSLWRGDNEQFF | TGCGCCAGCAGCTTGTGGCGGGGGGACAATGAGCAGTTCTTC
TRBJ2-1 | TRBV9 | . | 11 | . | CASSVGQEQFF | TGTGCCAGCAGCGTAGGTCAGGAGCAGTTCTTC
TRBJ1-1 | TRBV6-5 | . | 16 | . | CASSYSFRQMNTEAFF | TGTGCCAGCAGTTACTCGTTTAGGCAGATGAACACTGAAGCTTTCTTT
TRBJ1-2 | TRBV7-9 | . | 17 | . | CASSVVQCHGKTYGYTF | TGTGCCAGCAGCGTGGTACAATGCCATGGGAAGACCTATGGCTACACCTTC
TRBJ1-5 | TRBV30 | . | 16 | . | CAWSVKALPGNQPQHF | TGTGCCTGGAGTGTGAAGGCTCTACCCGGCAATCAGCCCCAGCATTTT
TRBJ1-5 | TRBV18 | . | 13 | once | CASSTGDSQPQHF | TGTGCCAGCTCCACCGGGGACTCGCAGCCCCAGCATTTT
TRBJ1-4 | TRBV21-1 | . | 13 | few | CASSKGAVEKLFF | TGTGCCAGCAGCAAAGGGGCAGTTGAAAAACTGTTTTTT
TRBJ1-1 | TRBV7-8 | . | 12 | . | CASSFLRNEAFF | TGTGCCAGCAGCTTTTTGAGAAATGAAGCTTTCTTT
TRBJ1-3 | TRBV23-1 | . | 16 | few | CASSRRFQSSGNTIYF | TGCGCCAGCAGTCGTCGTTTCCAGAGCTCTGGAAACACCATATATTTT
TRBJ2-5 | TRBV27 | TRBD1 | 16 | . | CASSPGTGRRRETQYF | TGTGCCAGCAGTCCTGGGACAGGGAGAAGGAGAGAGACCCAGTACTTC
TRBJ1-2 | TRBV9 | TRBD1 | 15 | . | CASSLGTGLNYGYTF | TGTGCCAGCAGCCTTGGGACAGGACTAAACTATGGCTACACCTTC
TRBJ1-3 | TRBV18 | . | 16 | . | CASSPPSLPRGNTIYF | TGTGCCAGCTCACCACCGTCCCTGCCCCGTGGAAACACCATATATTTT
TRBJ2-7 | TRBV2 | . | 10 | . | CASTNYEQYF | TGTGCCAGCACGAACTACGAGCAGTACTTC
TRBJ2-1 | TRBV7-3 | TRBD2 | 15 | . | CASSLSEAGGSEQFF | TGTGCCAGCAGCTTAAGCGAGGCGGGGGGAAGTGAGCAGTTCTTC
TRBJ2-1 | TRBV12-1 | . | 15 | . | CASSPLVGDYNEQFF | TGTGCCAGCAGCCCGCTTGTGGGAGACTACAATGAGCAGTTCTTC
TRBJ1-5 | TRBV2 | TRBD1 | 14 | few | CASGRTGDNQPQHF | TGTGCCAGCGGCCGGACAGGGGATAATCAGCCCCAGCATTTT
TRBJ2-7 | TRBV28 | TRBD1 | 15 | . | CASSSPRGTAYEQYF | TGTGCCAGCAGTTCCCCTAGAGGGACAGCCTACGAGCAGTACTTC
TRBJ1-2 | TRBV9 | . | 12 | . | CASSRGRTSIAF | TGTGCCAGCAGCCGGGGCAGGACGTCCATCGCCTTC
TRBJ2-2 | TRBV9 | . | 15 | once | CASSVETSNTGELFF | TGTGCCAGCAGCGTAGAGACATCTAACACCGGGGAGCTGTTTTTT
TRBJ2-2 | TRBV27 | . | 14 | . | CASSLGLNTGELFF | TGTGCCAGCAGTTTAGGACTGAACACCGGGGAGCTGTTTTTT
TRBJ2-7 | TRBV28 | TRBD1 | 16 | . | CASSQTRQGRKYEQYF | TGTGCCAGCAGTCAGACCCGACAGGGGCGGAAATACGAGCAGTACTTC
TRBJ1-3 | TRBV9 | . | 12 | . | CASSNVRNTIYF | TGTGCCAGCAGCAATGTACGAAACACCATATATTTT
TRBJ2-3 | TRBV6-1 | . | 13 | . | CASEGGFTDTQYF | TGTGCCAGCGAGGGCGGGTTCACAGATACGCAGTATTTT
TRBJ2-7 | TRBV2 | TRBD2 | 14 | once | CASSERTSRLEQYF | TGTGCCAGCAGTGAAAGGACTAGTCGTCTCGAGCAGTACTTC
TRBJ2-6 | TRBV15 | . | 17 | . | CATSRDPREYGANVLTF | TGTGCCACCAGCAGAGATCCCAGAGAGTATGGGGCCAACGTCCTGACTTTC
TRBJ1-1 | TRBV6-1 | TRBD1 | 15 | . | CASSELWTGNTEAFF | TGTGCCAGCAGTGAATTGTGGACAGGCAACACTGAAGCTTTCTTT
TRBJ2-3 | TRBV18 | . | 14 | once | CASATGRGADTQYF | TGTGCCAGCGCAACCGGGAGAGGGGCAGATACGCAGTATTTT
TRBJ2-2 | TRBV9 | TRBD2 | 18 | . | CASSVGLAGGPSTGELFF | TGTGCCAGCAGCGTAGGACTAGCGGGGGGGCCGAGCACCGGGGAGCTGTTTTTT
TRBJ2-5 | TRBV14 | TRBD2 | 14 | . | CASSPGGLGETQYF | TGTGCCAGCAGCCCTGGGGGACTAGGCGAGACCCAGTACTTC
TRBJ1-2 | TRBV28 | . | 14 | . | CATRGNTGHYGYTF | TGTGCCACTAGGGGGAATACAGGGCACTATGGCTACACCTTC